This T cell receptor beta chain was recovered during a study of T cells expressing NK-cell markers. On the study more broadly: Repertoires of TCR beta were obtained from T cells sorted as CD3+CD56+NKG2C+, CD3+CD56+NKG2C- and CD3+CD56-NKG2C+. Study results and limitations: Unclear, still, was the HCMV specificity of the expanded NKG2C+ T cell clones.

TCRdb reprocessed the 5' RACE reads; each CDR3 protein has one entry and no DNA is given. This listing includes approximately 420,000 distinct CDR3 sequences. CDR3 length equals 15 residues. Germline CDR1 is SGHRS and CDR2 is YFSETQ. In the case of this clonotype: Its antigen is still unknown.

The sequence was obtained from a woman between 50 and 59 years old in good health. Sequenced input: blood T cells: a sorted CD56 or NKG2C T cell subset, CD4+ or CD8+ T cells, or bulk PBMC T cells (not recorded which). The chain recombines TRBV5-1 with TRBJ1-1; there is no DNA to check the TCRdb D call of TRBD1. The CDR3: CASSPTEGGNTEAFF.